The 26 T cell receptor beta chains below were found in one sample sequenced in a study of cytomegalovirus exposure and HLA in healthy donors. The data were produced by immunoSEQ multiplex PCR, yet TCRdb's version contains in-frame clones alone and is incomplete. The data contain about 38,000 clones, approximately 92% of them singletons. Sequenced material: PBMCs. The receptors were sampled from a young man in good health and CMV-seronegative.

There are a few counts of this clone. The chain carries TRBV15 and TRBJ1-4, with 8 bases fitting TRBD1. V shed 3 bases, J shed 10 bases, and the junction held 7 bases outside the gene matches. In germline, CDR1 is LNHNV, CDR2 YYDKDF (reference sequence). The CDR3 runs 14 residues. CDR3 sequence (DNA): TGTGCCACCAGCAGGGGCAGGGGGCAAGGAAAACTGTTTTTT. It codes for CATSRGRGQGKLFF.

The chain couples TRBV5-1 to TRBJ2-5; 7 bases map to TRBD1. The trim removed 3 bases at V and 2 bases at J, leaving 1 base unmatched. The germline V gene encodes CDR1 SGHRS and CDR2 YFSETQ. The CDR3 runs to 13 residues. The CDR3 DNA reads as TGCGCCAGCAGCTCGGGACAGCAAGAGACCCAGTACTTC. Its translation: CASSSGQQETQYF.

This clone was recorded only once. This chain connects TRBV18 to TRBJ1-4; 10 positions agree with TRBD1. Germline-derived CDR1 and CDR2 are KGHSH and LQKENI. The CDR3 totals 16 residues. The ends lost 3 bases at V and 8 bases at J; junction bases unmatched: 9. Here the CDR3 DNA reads TGTGCCAGCTCACCCATCCAGACAGGGGGCGCGGAAAAACTGTTTTTT. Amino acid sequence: CASSPIQTGGAEKLFF.

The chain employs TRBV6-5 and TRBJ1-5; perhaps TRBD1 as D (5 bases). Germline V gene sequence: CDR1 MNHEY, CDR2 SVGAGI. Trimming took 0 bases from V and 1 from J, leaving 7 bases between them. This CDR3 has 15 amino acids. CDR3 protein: CASSYSRQSNQPQHF. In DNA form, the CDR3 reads TGTGCCAGCAGTTACTCGAGACAGAGCAATCAGCCCCAGCATTTT.

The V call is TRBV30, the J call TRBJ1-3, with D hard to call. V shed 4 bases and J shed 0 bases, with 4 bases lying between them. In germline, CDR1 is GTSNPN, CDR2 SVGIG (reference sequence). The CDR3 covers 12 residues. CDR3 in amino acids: CAWTSSGNTIYF. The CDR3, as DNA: TGTGCCTGGACCTCCTCTGGAAACACCATATATTTT.

The DNA of the CDR3 is TGTGCCAGTAGTATTTCAGGGGGCTCTCCCTACGAGCAGTACTTC. Translation gives CASSISGGSPYEQYF. This rearrangement joins TRBV19 to TRBJ2-7, with TRBD1 matching over 8 bases. This CDR3 contains 15 residues. Per the germline V gene, CDR1 is LNHDA and CDR2 is SQIVND (reference sequence). Trimming took 3 bases from V and 2 from J; bases not matched to a gene: 6.

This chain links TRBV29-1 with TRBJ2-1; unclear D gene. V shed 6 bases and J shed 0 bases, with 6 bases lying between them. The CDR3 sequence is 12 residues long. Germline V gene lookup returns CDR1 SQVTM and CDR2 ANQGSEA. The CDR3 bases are TGCAGCGTATCGAGCTCCTACAATGAGCAGTTCTTC. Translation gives CSVSSSYNEQFF.

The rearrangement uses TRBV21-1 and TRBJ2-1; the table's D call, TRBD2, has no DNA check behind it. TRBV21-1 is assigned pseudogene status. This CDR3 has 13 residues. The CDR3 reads CASGRERVYEQFF. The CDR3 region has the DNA TGTGCCAGCGGGCGGGAGCGGGTCTATGAGCAGTTCTTC.

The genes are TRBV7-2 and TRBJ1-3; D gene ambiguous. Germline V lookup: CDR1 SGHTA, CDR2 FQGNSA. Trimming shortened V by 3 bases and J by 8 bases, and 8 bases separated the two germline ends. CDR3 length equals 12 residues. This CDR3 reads CASSFSSDTIYF. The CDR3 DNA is TGTGCCAGCAGCTTTTCCAGCGACACCATATATTTT.

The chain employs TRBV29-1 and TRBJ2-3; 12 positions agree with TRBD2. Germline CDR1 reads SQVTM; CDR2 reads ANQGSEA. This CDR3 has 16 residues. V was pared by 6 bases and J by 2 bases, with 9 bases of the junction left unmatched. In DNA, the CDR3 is TGCAGCGTCTCTAAACCTAGCGGGGGGGTCACAGATACGCAGTATTTT. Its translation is CSVSKPSGGVTDTQYF.

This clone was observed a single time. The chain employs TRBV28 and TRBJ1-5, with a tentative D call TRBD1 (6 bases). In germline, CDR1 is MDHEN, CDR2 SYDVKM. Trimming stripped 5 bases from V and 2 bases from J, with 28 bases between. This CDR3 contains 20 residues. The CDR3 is CASSVVRGGRVKTGNQPQHF. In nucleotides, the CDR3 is TGTGCCAGCAGTGTCGTTCGAGGGGGGAGGGTCAAGACCGGCAATCAGCCCCAGCATTTT.

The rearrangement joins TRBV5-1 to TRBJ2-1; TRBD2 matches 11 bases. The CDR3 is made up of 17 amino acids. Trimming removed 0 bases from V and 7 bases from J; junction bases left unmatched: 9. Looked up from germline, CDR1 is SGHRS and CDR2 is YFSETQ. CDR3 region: CASSLAVNLAGGNEQFF. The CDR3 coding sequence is TGCGCCAGCAGCTTGGCCGTGAATCTAGCGGGAGGTAATGAGCAGTTCTTC. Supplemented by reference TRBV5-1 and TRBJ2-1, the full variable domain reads KAGVTQTPRYLIKTRGQQVTLSCSPISGHRSVSWYQQTPGQGLQFLFEYFSETQRNKGNFPGRFSGRQFSNSRSEMNVSTLELGDSALYLCASSLAVNLAGGNEQFFGPGTRLTVL.

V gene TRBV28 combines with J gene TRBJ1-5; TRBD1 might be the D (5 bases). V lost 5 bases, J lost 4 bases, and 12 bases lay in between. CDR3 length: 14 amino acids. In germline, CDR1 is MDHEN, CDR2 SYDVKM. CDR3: CASSMPQGNQPQHF. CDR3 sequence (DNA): TGTGCCAGCAGTATGCCTCAGGGAAATCAGCCCCAGCATTTT.

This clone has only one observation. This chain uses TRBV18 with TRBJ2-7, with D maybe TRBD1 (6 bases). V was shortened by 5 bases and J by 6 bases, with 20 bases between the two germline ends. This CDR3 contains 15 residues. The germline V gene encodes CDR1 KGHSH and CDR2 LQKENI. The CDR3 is CASSATTGTSIEQYF. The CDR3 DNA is TGTGCCAGCTCAGCGACTACAGGGACCTCCATCGAGCAGTACTTC. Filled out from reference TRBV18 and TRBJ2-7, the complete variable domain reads NAGVMQNPRHLVRRRGQEARLRCSPMKGHSHVYWYRQLPEEGLKFMVYLQKENIIDESGMPKERFSAEFPKEGPSILRIQQVVRGDSAAYFCASSATTGTSIEQYFGPGTRLTVT.

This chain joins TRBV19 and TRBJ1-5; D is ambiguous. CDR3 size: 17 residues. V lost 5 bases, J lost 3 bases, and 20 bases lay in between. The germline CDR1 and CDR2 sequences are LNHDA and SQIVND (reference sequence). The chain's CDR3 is CASSPGPGEGFNQPQHF. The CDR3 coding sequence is TGTGCCAGTAGTCCCGGACCGGGAGAGGGTTTCAATCAGCCCCAGCATTTT.

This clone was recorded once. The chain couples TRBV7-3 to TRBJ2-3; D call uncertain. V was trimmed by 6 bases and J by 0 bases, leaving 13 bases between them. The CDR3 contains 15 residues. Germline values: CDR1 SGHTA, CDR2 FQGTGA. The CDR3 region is CASSNSGSSTDTQYF. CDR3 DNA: TGTGCCAGCAGTAATTCAGGTTCTAGCACAGATACGCAGTATTTT.

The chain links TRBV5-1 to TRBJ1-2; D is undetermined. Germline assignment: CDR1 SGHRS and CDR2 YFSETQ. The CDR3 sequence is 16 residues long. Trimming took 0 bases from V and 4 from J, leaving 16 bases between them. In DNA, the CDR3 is TGCGCCAGCAGCTTGGCTTCGGCGGTAGGCGGCTATGGCTACACCTTC. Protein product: CASSLASAVGGYGYTF.

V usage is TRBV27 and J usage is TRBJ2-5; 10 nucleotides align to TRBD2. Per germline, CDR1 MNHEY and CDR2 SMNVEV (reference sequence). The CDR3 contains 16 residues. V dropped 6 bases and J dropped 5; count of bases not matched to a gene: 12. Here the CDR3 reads CASRPEAGGLRETQYF. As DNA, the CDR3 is TGTGCCAGCAGACCCGAAGCGGGGGGGCTTAGGGAGACCCAGTACTTC.

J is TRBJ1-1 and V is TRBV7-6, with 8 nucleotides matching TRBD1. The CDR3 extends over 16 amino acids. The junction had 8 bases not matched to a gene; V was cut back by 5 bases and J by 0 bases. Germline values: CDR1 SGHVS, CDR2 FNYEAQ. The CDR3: CASSPQQGGLNTEAFF. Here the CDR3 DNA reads TGTGCCAGCAGCCCCCAACAGGGGGGCTTGAACACTGAAGCTTTCTTT.

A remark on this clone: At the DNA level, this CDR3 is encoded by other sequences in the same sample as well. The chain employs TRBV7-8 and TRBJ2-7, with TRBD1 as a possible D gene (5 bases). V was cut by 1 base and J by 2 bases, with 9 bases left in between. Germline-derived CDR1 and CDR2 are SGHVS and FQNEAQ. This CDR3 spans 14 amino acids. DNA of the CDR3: TGTGCCAGCAGCTTAGACAGGCAAGCCTACGAGCAGTACTTC. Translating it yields CASSLDRQAYEQYF.

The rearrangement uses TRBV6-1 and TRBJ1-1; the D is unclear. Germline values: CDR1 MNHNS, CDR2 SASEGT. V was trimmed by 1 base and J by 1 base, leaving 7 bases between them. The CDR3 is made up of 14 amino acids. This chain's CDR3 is CASSEVWANTEAFF. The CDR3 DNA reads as TGTGCCAGCAGTGAAGTTTGGGCGAACACTGAAGCTTTCTTT.

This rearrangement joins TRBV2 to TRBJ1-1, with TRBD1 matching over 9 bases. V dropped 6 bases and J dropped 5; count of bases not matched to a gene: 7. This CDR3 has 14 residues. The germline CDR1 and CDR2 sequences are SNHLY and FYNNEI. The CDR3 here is CASRVTGGSTEAFF. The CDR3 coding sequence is TGTGCCAGCAGAGTAACAGGGGGCTCGACTGAAGCTTTCTTT.

CDR3 in DNA: TGCGCCAGCAGCTTTGGGGGGACAGGGGAGGACGAGCAGTACTTC. Translated: CASSFGGTGEDEQYF. The chain combines TRBV5-1 with TRBJ2-7; 10 bases are a match to TRBD1. Unmatched junction bases numbered 7, after V lost 2 bases and J lost 5 bases. The CDR3 is made up of 15 amino acids. Germline CDR1 and CDR2: SGHRS and YFSETQ.

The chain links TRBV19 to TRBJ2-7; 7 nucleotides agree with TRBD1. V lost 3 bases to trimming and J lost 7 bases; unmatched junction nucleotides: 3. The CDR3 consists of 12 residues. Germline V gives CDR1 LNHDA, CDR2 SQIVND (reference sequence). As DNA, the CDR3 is TGTGCCAGTAGTATCCGACAGGGAGAGCAGTACTTC. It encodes CASSIRQGEQYF.

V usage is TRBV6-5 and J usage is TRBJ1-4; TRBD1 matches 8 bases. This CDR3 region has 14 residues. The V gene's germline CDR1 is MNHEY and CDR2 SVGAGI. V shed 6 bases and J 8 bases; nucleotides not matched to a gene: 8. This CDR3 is CASSLYRGGEKLFF. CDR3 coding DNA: TGTGCCAGCAGCCTGTACAGGGGGGGAGAAAAACTGTTTTTT.

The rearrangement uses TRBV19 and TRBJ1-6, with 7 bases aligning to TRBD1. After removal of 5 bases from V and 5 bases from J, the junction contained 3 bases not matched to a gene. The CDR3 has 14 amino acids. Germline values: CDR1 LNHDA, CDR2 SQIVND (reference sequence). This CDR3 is CASSGGTDNSPLHF. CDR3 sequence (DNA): TGTGCCAGTAGTGGGGGGACAGATAATTCACCCCTCCACTTT. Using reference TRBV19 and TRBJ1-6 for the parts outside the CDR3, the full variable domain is DGGITQSPKYLFRKEGQNVTLSCEQNLNHDAMYWYRQDPGQGLRLIYYSQIVNDFQKGDIAEGYSVSREKKESFPLTVTSAQKNPTAFYLCASSGGTDNSPLHFGNGTRLTVT.